Listed here are 13 T cell receptor beta chains from one sample, sequenced in a study of a mutant IDH1 vaccine in newly diagnosed glioma. Indicated time point: baseline, week 1 (first vaccination visit). As to treatment: pre-vaccination baseline after standard-of-care therapy. Assay: immunoSEQ multiplex PCR; the TCRdb copy retains only in-frame clones and omits some. This repertoire shows about 38,000 clones, just under 95% found once; its top ten account for 15% to 20%. Sequencing was performed on PBMCs, taken from a glioma patient treated with radiotherapy, temozolomide or both. These receptors were taken from a man aged 18 to 29 with glioma.

This chain links TRBV5-1 with TRBJ2-6; TRBD1 matches 7 bases. V shed 6 bases and J 4 bases; nucleotides not matched to a gene: 13. There are 17 residues in the CDR3. Germline lookup yields CDR1 SGHRS and CDR2 YFSETQ. As DNA, the CDR3 is TGCGCCAGCAAACCGGGACAGACCCGAACCGGGGCCAACGTCCTGACTTTC. It encodes CASKPGQTRTGANVLTF.

The rearrangement links TRBV27 to TRBJ2-2; D gene ambiguous. The V gene's germline CDR1 is MNHEY and CDR2 SMNVEV (reference sequence). This CDR3 has 13 residues. The germline V and J ends were trimmed by 1 base and 7 bases, with 7 bases remaining between them. DNA of the CDR3: TGTGCCAGCAGTTTATTATATGGCGGGGAGCTGTTTTTT. Translated: CASSLLYGGELFF.

This clone was picked up one time. J is TRBJ2-5 and V is TRBV30; 14 bases align to TRBD2. In germline, CDR1 is GTSNPN, CDR2 SVGIG (reference sequence). The CDR3 sequence is 16 residues long. Trimming cost V 3 bases and J 5 bases; bases outside gene matches: 8. The CDR3 region is CAWRTSGRDPRETQYF. In nucleotides, the CDR3 is TGTGCCTGGAGGACTAGCGGGAGGGACCCAAGGGAGACCCAGTACTTC.

This clone was seen a single time. J is TRBJ2-2 and V is TRBV6-6; tentatively, D is TRBD2 (6 bases). The CDR3 runs 14 residues. Germline V CDR1 and CDR2: MNHNY, SVGAGI (reference sequence). V lost 8 bases and J 4 bases, leaving 14 bases between the germline ends. The CDR3 here is CASGWDSFTGELFF. CDR3 nucleotides: TGTGCCAGCGGGTGGGACTCTTTCACCGGGGAGCTGTTTTTT.

This clone was seen just once. This chain connects TRBV27 to TRBJ2-1, with TRBD1 matching 9 bases. This CDR3 is 16 amino acids long. Germline V gives CDR1 MNHEY, CDR2 SMNVEV (reference sequence). V shed 5 bases and J 3 bases; nucleotides not matched to a gene: 8. The CDR3, as DNA: TGTGCCAGCAGTCCACGGACAGGGGCCGTCTACAATGAGCAGTTCTTC. Residues: CASSPRTGAVYNEQFF.

V usage is TRBV6-5 and J usage is TRBJ1-2; unclear D gene. V shed 0 bases and J shed 4 bases, with 9 bases lying between them. The CDR3 is 14 amino acids. The germline V gene encodes CDR1 MNHEY and CDR2 SVGAGI. CDR3 residues: CASSYSKDLYGYTF. CDR3 DNA: TGTGCCAGCAGTTACTCGAAGGATCTCTATGGCTACACCTTC.

The V call is TRBV6-4, the J call TRBJ2-3, with 9 bases matching TRBD2. The germline V gene has CDR1 MRHNA and CDR2 SNTAGT. The CDR3 sequence is 15 residues long. V was clipped by 6 bases and J by 2 bases; unmatched bases: 6. In DNA form, the CDR3 reads TGTGCCAGCAGGGCGGGACTAGCCGCCACAGATACGCAGTATTTT. This encodes CASRAGLAATDTQYF.

V is TRBV7-2 and J is TRBJ2-6, with 9 bases aligning to TRBD1. J lost 0 bases, V lost 0 bases, and 6 bases had no gene match. CDR3 length equals 19 residues. The V gene's germline CDR1 is SGHTA and CDR2 FQGNSA. CDR3 in DNA: TGTGCCAGCAGCTTAGCGCGAGGGGACAGGGTCTCTGGGGCCAACGTCCTGACTTTC. This encodes CASSLARGDRVSGANVLTF.

The chain is built from TRBV7-2 and TRBJ2-7; 11 bases fit TRBD2. The CDR3 has 16 amino acids. The germline CDR1 and CDR2 sequences are SGHTA and FQGNSA. The V gene end was trimmed by 3 bases and the J gene end by 6 bases; junction bases not matched to a gene: 10. The DNA of the CDR3 is TGTGCCAGCAGCTTTCGACTAGCGGGAAGTGGAAGCGAGCAGTACTTC. Protein: CASSFRLAGSGSEQYF.

V gene TRBV27 combines with J gene TRBJ1-1; D call uncertain. Looked up from germline, CDR1 is MNHEY and CDR2 is SMNVEV (reference sequence). The V end lost 4 bases, the J end lost 6 bases, and 12 bases lay between the germline ends. The CDR3 spans 13 residues. CDR3 DNA sequence: TGTGCCAGCAGTTCCGGCCTGTTACCTGAAGCTTTCTTT. Its protein is CASSSGLLPEAFF.

This chain uses TRBV7-9 with TRBJ2-5; TRBD2 might be the D (7 bases). This CDR3 comprises 13 residues. Per the germline V gene, CDR1 is SEHNR and CDR2 is FQNEAQ (reference sequence). V lost 9 bases and J lost 3, with 14 bases in between. CDR3 sequence (DNA): TGTGCCAGTCATGGGGGGGCAGAAGAGACCCAGTACTTC. Amino acid sequence: CASHGGAEETQYF.

V usage is TRBV5-5 and J usage is TRBJ2-7, with a possible D match to TRBD2 (5 bases). From germline, CDR1 is SGHKS and CDR2 YYEKEE (reference sequence). V was shortened by 0 bases and J by 4 bases, with 8 bases between the two germline ends. The CDR3 extends over 13 amino acids. This CDR3 reads CASSLVRGYEQYF. CDR3 bases: TGTGCCAGCAGCTTGGTACGGGGTTACGAGCAGTACTTC. Full variable domain (missing parts from reference TRBV5-5 and TRBJ2-7): DAGVTQSPTHLIKTRGQQVTLRCSPISGHKSVSWYQQVLGQGPQFIFQYYEKEERGRGNFPDRFSARQFPNYSSELNVNALLLGDSALYLCASSLVRGYEQYFGPGTRLTVT.

The genes are TRBV19 and TRBJ2-2, with 7 nucleotides matching TRBD2. The CDR3 runs 17 residues. Trimming removed 2 bases from V and 4 bases from J; junction bases left unmatched: 10. Germline V gene sequence: CDR1 LNHDA, CDR2 SQIVND (reference sequence). For the CDR3, the DNA is TGTGCCAGTAGTATACAAGGACGGGCGGGAGCCACCGGGGAGCTGTTTTTT. Translation gives CASSIQGRAGATGELFF.